This is a list of T cell receptor beta chains from one sample in a study of CD8+CD57+ T cells in acquired aplastic anemia. Each CDR3 protein is one row after TCRdb ran MiXCR on the reads. The repertoire holds 150,000 to 200,000 distinct CDR3 sequences, with around half as singletons. Sequencing was done on a sample of sorted CD4+, CD8+, or CD8+CD57+ T cells (not recorded which) from PBMCs. The receptors shown here come from a human donor with aplastic anemia. Each CDR3 is given without its conserved first and last residue. Each record gives: J gene, V gene, CDR3 protein.

TRBJ2-6 | TRBV30 | AWMKVSGANVLT
TRBJ2-7 | TRBV10-3 | ASSPLGASYEQY
TRBJ1-6 | TRBV25-1 | ASTERGLYNSPLH
TRBJ2-1 | TRBV7-6 | ASSLAANEQF
TRBJ1-2 | TRBV7-8 | ASSAMVHYGYT
TRBJ1-2 | TRBV2 | ASSEIDGNYGYT
TRBJ2-7 | TRBV2 | ASSNRRSEQY
TRBJ2-5 | TRBV7-6 | ASSLSSRGYHQETQY
TRBJ2-3 | TRBV7-3 | ASSLSGGVRDTQY
TRBJ1-6 | TRBV7-8 | ASSSETG
TRBJ2-5 | TRBV11-3 | ACSLGLGQGQETQY
TRBJ2-7 | TRBV20-1 | SVRPGTGSPEQY
TRBJ2-5 | TRBV5-1 | ASSLVGGQETQY
TRBJ2-7 | TRBV7-2 | ASSQRAASYEQY
TRBJ2-1 | TRBV15 | AVPGQGYNEQF
TRBJ2-2 | TRBV20-1 | SARRVQGNTGELF
TRBJ2-1 | TRBV6-4 | ASSVGQGIDEQF
TRBJ1-5 | TRBV20-1 | SASPGTGYQPQH
TRBJ2-1 | TRBV20-1 | SARAPGTRAIHNEQF
TRBJ2-5 | TRBV20-1 | SARDVILGAGETQY
TRBJ2-4 | TRBV24-1 | ATSARASAEAKNIQY
TRBJ2-1 | TRBV6-5 | ASSYSPGGNEQF
TRBJ2-1 | TRBV10-3 | AISRDRHNEQF
TRBJ1-6 | TRBV5-6 | ASSWKTGGRSPLH
TRBJ2-6 | TRBV2 | ARGQVGSGANVLT
TRBJ2-5 | TRBV15 | ATSVKLENLGETQY